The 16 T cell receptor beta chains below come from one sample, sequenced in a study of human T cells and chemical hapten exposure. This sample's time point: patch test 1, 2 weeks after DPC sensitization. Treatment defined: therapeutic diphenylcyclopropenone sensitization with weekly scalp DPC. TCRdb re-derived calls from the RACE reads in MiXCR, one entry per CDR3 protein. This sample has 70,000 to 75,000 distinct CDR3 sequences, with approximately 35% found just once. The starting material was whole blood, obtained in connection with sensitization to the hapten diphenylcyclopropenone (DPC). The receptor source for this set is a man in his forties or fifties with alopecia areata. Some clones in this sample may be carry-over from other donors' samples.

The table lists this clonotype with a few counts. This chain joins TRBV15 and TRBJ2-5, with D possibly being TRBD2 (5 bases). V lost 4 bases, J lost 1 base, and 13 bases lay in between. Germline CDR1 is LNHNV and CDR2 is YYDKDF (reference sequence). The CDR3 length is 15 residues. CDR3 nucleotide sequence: TGTGCCACCAGCACTGCGACGGGGTTCCAAGAGACCCAGTACTTC. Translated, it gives CATSTATGFQETQYF.

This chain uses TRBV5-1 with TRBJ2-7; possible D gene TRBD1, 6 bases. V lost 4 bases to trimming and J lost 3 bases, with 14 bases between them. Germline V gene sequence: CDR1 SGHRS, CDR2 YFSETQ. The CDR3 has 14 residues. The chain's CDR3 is CASSLPGQDYEQYF. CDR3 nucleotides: TGCGCCAGCAGCCTTCCGGGACAAGACTACGAGCAGTACTTC. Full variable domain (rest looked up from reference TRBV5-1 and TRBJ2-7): KAGVTQTPRYLIKTRGQQVTLSCSPISGHRSVSWYQQTPGQGLQFLFEYFSETQRNKGNFPGRFSGRQFSNSRSEMNVSTLELGDSALYLCASSLPGQDYEQYFGPGTRLTVT.

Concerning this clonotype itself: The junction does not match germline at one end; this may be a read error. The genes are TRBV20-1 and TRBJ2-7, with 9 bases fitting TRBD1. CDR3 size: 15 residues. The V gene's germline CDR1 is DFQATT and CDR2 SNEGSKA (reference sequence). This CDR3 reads CSAREPGTGPYEQYF. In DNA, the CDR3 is TGCAGTGCTCGAGAACCCGGGACAGGGCCATACGAGCAGTACTTC.

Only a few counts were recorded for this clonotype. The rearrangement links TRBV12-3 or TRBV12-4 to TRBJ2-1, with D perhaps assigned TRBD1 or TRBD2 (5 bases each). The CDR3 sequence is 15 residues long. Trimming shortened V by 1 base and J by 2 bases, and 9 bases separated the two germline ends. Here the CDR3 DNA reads TGTGCCAGCAGTTTAGACGGGGCCCCCTACAATGAGCAGTTCTTC. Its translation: CASSLDGAPYNEQFF.

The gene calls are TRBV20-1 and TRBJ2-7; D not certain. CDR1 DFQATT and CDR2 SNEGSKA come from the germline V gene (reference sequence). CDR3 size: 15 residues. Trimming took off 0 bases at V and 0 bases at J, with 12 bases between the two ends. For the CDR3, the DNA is TGCAGTGCTAGAGATCAACGGAAGAGCTCCTACGAGCAGTACTTC. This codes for CSARDQRKSSYEQYF.

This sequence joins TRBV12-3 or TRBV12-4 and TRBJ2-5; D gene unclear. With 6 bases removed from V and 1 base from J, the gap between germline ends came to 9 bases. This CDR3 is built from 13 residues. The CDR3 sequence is CASSLRPQETQYF. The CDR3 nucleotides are TGTGCCAGCAGCCTCAGGCCCCAAGAGACCCAGTACTTC.

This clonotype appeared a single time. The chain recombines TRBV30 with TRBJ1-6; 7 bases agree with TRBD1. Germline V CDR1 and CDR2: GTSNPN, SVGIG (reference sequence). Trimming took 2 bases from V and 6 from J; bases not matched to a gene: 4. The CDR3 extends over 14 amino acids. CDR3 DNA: TGTGCCTGGAGTCCGGGACAGCCTAATTCACCCCTCCACTTT. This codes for CAWSPGQPNSPLHF. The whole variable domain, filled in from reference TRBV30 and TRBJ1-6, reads SQTIHQWPATLVQPVGSPLSLECTVEGTSNPNLYWYRQAAGRGLQLLFYSVGIGQISSEVPQNLSASRPQDRQFILSSKKLLLSDSGFYLCAWSPGQPNSPLHFGNGTRLTVT.

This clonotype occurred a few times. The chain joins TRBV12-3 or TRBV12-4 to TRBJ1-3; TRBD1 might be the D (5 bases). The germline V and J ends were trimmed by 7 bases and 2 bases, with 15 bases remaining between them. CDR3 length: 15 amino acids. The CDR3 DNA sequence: TGTGCCAGCACCCAGGACACACACCCTGGAAACACCATATATTTT. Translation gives CASTQDTHPGNTIYF.

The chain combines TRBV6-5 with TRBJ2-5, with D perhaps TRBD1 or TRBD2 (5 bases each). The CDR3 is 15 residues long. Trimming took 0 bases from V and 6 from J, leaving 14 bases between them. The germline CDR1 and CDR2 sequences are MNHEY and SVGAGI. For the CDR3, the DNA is TGTGCCAGCAGTTACTCAGGGACGGCCGTCCAGACCCAGTACTTC. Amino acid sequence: CASSYSGTAVQTQYF.

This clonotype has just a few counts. DNA of the CDR3: TGTGCCAGCAGCTCAACTCTAGGAGGATGGCAGTTCTTC. Its protein is CASSSTLGGWQFF. This sequence joins TRBV6-2 or TRBV6-3 and TRBJ2-1, with D maybe TRBD2 (5 bases). V lost 6 bases, J lost 12 bases, and 18 bases lay in between. CDR1 and CDR2 from the germline V gene are MNHEY and SVGEGT. The CDR3 length is 13 residues.

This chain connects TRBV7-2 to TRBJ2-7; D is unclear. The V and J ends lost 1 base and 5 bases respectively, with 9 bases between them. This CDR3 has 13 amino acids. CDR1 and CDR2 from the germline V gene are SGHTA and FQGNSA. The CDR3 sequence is CASSLGGTNEQYF. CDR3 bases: TGTGCCAGCAGCTTAGGCGGTACTAACGAGCAGTACTTC.

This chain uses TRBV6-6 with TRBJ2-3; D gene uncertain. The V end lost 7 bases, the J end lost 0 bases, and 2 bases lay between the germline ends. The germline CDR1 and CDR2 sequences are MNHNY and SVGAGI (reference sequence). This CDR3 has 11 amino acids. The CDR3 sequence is CASTSTDTQYF. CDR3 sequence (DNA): TGTGCCAGCACTAGCACAGATACGCAGTATTTT.

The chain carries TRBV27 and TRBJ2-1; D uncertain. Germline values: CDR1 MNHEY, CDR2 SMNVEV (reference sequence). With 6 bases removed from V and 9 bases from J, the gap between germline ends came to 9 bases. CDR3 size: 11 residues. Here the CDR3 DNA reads TGTGCCAGCAGCTACGCCGCTGAGCAGTTCTTC. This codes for CASSYAAEQFF.

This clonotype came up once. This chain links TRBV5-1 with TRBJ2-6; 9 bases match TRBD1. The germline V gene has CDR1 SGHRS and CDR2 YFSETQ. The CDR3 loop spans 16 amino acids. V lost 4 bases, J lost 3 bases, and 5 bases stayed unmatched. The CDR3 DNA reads TGCGCCAGCAGCGGGGGACAGGGCATTGGGGCCAACGTCCTGACTTTC. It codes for CASSGGQGIGANVLTF.

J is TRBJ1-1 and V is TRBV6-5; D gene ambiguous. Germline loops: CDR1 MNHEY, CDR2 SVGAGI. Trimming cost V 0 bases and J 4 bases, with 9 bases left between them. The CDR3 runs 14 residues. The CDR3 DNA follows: TGTGCCAGCAGTTACTCGATAGGGTCCACTGAAGCTTTCTTT. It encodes CASSYSIGSTEAFF.

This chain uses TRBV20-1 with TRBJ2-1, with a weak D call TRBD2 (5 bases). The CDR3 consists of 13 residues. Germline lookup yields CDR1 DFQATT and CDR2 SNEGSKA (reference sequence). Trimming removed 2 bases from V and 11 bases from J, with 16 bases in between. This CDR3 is CSARYDNGVQQFF. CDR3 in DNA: TGCAGTGCTAGATACGACAACGGGGTACAGCAGTTCTTC.